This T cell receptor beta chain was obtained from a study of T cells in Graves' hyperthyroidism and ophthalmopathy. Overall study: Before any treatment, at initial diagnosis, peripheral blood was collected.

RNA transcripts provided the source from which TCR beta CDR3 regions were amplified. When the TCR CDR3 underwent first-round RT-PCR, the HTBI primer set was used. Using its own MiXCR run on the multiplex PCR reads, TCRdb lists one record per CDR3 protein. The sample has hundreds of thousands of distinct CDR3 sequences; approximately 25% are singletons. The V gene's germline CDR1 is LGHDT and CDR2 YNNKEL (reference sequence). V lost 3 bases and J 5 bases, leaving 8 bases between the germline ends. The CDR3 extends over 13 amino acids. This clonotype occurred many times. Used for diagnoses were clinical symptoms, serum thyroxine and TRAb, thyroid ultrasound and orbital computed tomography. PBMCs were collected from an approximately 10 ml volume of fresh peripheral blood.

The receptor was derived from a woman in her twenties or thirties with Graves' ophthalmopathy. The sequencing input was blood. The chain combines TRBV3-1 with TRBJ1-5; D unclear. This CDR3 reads CASSQGRHQPQHF. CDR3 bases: TGTGCCAGCAGCCAGGGTAGACATCAGCCCCAGCATTTT.